These T cell receptor beta chains were read from a single sample in a study of blood T cell repertoires in COVID-19. Sequencing used immunoSEQ multiplex PCR; TCRdb keeps in-frame clones, though not all of them. This table has roughly 150,000 clones, more than 70% appearing once. The source material was peripheral blood. All receptors derive from a man in his fifties or sixties with acute or convalescent COVID-19. Both conserved end residues are part of each CDR3. A D gene is named only where the DNA matches it firmly. Not all rows give a size; the values are once, few, many and, for expanded clones, a class.

d_call clone_size j_call v_call cdr3_length cdr3_nt cdr3_aa
TRBD2 - TRBJ2-2 TRBV10-3 15 TGTGCCATCAGTGAACGCGGGGGGTACTCCGGGGAGCTGTTTTTT CAISERGGYSGELFF
TRBD1 - TRBJ1-1 TRBV4-1 14 TGCGCCAGCAGCCCAGACCCGGGACAGGGAGAAGCTTTCTTT CASSPDPGQGEAFF
- - TRBJ1-1 TRBV6-5 14 TGTGCCAGCAGTTATAATACACCCAACACTGAAGCTTTCTTT CASSYNTPNTEAFF
TRBD1 - TRBJ1-6 TRBV6-4 15 TGTGCCAGCAGCTCCGGACAGGGGTGGAATTCACCCCTCCACTTT CASSSGQGWNSPLHF
TRBD1 - TRBJ1-2 TRBV7-8 15 TGTGCCAGCAGCGCCACCGGGACAGGGGCGCTTGGCTACACCTTC CASSATGTGALGYTF
- once TRBJ2-7 TRBV18 13 TGTGCCAGCTCACCCACAGGGTACCACGAGCAGTACTTC CASSPTGYHEQYF
TRBD1 - TRBJ2-1 TRBV5-4 15 TGTGCCAGCAGCGGGGGACAGGGGGGGATCAATGAGCAGTTCTTC CASSGGQGGINEQFF
TRBD2 - TRBJ2-3 TRBV15 16 TGTGCCACCAGCACTGAACTAGCGGGACTCACAGATACGCAGTATTTT CATSTELAGLTDTQYF
- few TRBJ1-1 TRBV12-5 15 TGTGCTAGTGGTCCCCCCTCGACAATAAACACTGAAGCTTTCTTT CASGPPSTINTEAFF
- - TRBJ1-5 TRBV18 13 TGTGCCAGCTCACCGGGGCGCAATCAGCCCCAGCATTTT CASSPGRNQPQHF
- - TRBJ2-7 TRBV6-1 15 TGTGCCAGCAGTGAAAACAGGAGCTTCTTCTTCGAGCAGTACTTC CASSENRSFFFEQYF
- - TRBJ1-2 TRBV2 14 TGTGCCAGCAGTGAACGGTCAGGGCTCTATGGCTACACCTTC CASSERSGLYGYTF
- - TRBJ2-7 TRBV15 12 TGTGCCACCAGCAGAGACCATTACGAGCAGTACTTC CATSRDHYEQYF
TRBD1 - TRBJ2-7 TRBV12-5 14 TGTGCTAGTACCAAGGGACAGGGAGGGGACGAGCAGTACTTC CASTKGQGGDEQYF
TRBD2 once TRBJ2-3 TRBV5-1 15 TGCGCCAGCAGCTTTAGCGGGGGGGGAACAGATACGCAGTATTTT CASSFSGGGTDTQYF
- - TRBJ2-7 TRBV21-1 14 TGTGCCAGCAGCAATAACAGAATTACCTACGAGCAGTACTTC CASSNNRITYEQYF
TRBD1 - TRBJ1-2 TRBV29-1 12 TGCAGCGTGACAGGGGAGAGCTATGGCTACACCTTC CSVTGESYGYTF
- - TRBJ1-5 TRBV7-2 13 TGTGCCAGCACCCAGGGGACCAATCAGCCCCAGCATTTT CASTQGTNQPQHF
- - TRBJ1-5 TRBV6-5 14 TGTGCCAGCAGTTACGGGCTCGGTCATCAGCCCCAGCATTTT CASSYGLGHQPQHF
- - TRBJ1-2 TRBV5-1 15 TGCGCCAGCAGCCCAGGACAGAGAGCTAACTATGGCTACACCTTC CASSPGQRANYGYTF
TRBD1 - TRBJ2-7 TRBV2 14 TGTGCCAGCAGTCCGGGACAGGGCTTAATCGAGCAGTACTTC CASSPGQGLIEQYF
- - TRBJ1-1 TRBV5-1 14 TGCGCCAGCAGCTTGGGACAGGCCTACACTGAAGCTTTCTTT CASSLGQAYTEAFF
- - TRBJ1-1 TRBV9 13 TGTGCCAGCAGCGCCGTCGCGGGCACTGAAGCTTTCTTT CASSAVAGTEAFF
TRBD1 - TRBJ1-2 TRBV27 17 TGTGCCAGCAGTTCCCGAGGGACAGGGGGCATTCCATATGGCTACACCTTC CASSSRGTGGIPYGYTF
TRBD1 once TRBJ1-1 TRBV19 14 TGTGCCAGTAAAATCGACAGGGGGGGCACTGAAGCTTTCTTT CASKIDRGGTEAFF
- - TRBJ2-1 TRBV9 17 TGTGCCAGCAGCGTAGGAGGGCCAACCTCTCCCTACAATGAGCAGTTCTTC CASSVGGPTSPYNEQFF
TRBD1 - TRBJ2-1 TRBV4-3 15 TGCGCCAGCAGCCAAGGACAGGGCCATGGGAATGAGCAGTTCTTC CASSQGQGHGNEQFF
TRBD2 - TRBJ2-7 TRBV11-2 17 TGTGCCAGCAGCTCGGGACTAGCGGGGGGTATCGGGGTCGAGCAGTACTTC CASSSGLAGGIGVEQYF
TRBD1 - TRBJ1-2 TRBV6-5 12 TGTGCCAGCAAGACAGGGGGTTTCGGCTACACCTTC CASKTGGFGYTF
- once TRBJ1-1 TRBV13 16 TGTGCCAGCAGCTTAGGCGATCGGGGGATGAACACTGAAGCTTTCTTT CASSLGDRGMNTEAFF
- few TRBJ1-2 TRBV6-6 14 TGTGCCAGCAGTGTTCGACAGTCCGTTTATGGCTACACCTTC CASSVRQSVYGYTF
- - TRBJ2-1 TRBV12-3/TRBV12-4 11 TGTGCCAGCAGGCAAGGGGTGGAGCAGTTCTTC CASRQGVEQFF
TRBD1 - TRBJ1-5 TRBV6-5 15 TGTGCCAGCAGTCCGGGACAGGGAAGCAATCAGCCCCAGCATTTT CASSPGQGSNQPQHF